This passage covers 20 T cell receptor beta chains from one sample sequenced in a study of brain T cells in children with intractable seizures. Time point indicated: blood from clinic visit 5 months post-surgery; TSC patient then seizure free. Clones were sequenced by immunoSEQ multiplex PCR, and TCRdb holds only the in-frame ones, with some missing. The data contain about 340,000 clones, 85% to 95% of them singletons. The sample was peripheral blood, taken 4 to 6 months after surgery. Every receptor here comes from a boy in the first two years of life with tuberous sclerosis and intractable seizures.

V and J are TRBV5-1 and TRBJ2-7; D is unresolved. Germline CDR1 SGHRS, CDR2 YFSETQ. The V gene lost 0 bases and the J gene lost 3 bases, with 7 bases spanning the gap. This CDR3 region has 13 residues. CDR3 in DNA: TGCGCCAGCAGCTTGGACGCCTTCTACGAGCAGTACTTC. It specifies CASSLDAFYEQYF.

The CDR3 loop is CASSYVETQYF. Here the CDR3 DNA reads TGTGCCAGCAGTTACGTGGAGACCCAGTACTTC. The gene calls are TRBV6-2 or TRBV6-3 and TRBJ2-5, with D unresolved. CDR1 and CDR2 from the germline V gene are MNHEY and SVGEGT. The CDR3 is made up of 11 amino acids. V was trimmed by 2 bases and J by 5 bases, leaving 3 bases between them.

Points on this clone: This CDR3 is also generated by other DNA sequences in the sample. CDR3 sequence (DNA): TGTGCCAGTTCCATAGACAGGAACAATGAGCAGTTCTTC. Its translation: CASSIDRNNEQFF. This chain uses TRBV19 with TRBJ2-1; the D gene is possibly TRBD1 (6 bases). V was trimmed by 8 bases and J by 5 bases, leaving 13 bases between them. This CDR3 spans 13 amino acids. Germline lookup yields CDR1 LNHDA and CDR2 SQIVND (reference sequence).

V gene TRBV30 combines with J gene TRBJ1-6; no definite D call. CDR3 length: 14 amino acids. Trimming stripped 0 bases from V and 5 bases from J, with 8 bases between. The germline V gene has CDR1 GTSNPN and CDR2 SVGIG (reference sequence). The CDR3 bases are TGTGCCTGGAGTGTACGGGCTAATAATTCACCCCTCCACTTT. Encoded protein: CAWSVRANNSPLHF. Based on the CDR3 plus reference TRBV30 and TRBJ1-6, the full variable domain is SQTIHQWPATLVQPVGSPLSLECTVEGTSNPNLYWYRQAAGRGLQLLFYSVGIGQISSEVPQNLSASRPQDRQFILSSKKLLLSDSGFYLCAWSVRANNSPLHFGNGTRLTVT.

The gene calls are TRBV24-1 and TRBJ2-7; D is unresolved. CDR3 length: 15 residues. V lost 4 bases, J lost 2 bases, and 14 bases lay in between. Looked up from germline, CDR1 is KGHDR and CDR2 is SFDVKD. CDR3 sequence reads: CATSESTNAPYEQYF. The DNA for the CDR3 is TGTGCCACCAGTGAGTCGACAAATGCCCCCTACGAGCAGTACTTC.

The CDR3 spells CAWSAGVGSGNTIYF. The CDR3 DNA sequence: TGTGCCTGGAGTGCTGGGGTGGGCTCTGGAAACACCATATATTTT. This rearrangement joins TRBV30 to TRBJ1-3, with D unclear. CDR3 length: 15 residues. Germline CDR1 GTSNPN, CDR2 SVGIG (reference sequence). Trimming stripped 1 base from V and 0 bases from J, with 10 bases between. The entire variable domain, with the rest obtained from reference TRBV30 and TRBJ1-3, is as follows: SQTIHQWPATLVQPVGSPLSLECTVEGTSNPNLYWYRQAAGRGLQLLFYSVGIGQISSEVPQNLSASRPQDRQFILSSKKLLLSDSGFYLCAWSAGVGSGNTIYFGEGSWLTVV.

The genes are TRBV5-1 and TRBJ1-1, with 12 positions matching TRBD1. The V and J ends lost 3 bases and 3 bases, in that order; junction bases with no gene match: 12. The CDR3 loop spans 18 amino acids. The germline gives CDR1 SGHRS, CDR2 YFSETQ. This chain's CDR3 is CASSSRAGTGGSYTEAFF. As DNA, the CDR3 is TGCGCCAGCAGCTCTAGAGCCGGGACAGGGGGCTCCTACACTGAAGCTTTCTTT.

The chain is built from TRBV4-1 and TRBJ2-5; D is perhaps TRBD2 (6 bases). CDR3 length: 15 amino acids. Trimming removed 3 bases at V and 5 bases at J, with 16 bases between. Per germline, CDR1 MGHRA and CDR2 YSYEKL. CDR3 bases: TGCGCCAGCAGCCAGTGGGACTCCCTCGGGGAGACCCAGTACTTC. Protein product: CASSQWDSLGETQYF.

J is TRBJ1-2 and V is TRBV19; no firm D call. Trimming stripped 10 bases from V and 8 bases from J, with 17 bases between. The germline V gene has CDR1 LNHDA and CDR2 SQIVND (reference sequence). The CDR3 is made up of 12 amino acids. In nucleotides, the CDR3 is TGTGCCATCGTGGACCCCACCAGGGGCTACACCTTC. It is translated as CAIVDPTRGYTF.

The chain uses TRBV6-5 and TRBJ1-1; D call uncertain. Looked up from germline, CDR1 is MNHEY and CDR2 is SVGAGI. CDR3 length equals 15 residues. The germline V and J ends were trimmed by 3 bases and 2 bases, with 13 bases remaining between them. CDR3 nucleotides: TGTGCCAGCAGTTATACCGACGGACGTAACACTGAAGCTTTCTTT. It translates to CASSYTDGRNTEAFF.

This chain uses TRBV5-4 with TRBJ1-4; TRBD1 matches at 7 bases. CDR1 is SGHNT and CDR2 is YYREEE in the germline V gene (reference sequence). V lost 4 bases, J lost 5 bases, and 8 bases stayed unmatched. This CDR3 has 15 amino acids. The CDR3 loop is CASSAGQLRNEKLFF. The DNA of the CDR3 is TGTGCCAGCAGCGCGGGACAGTTGAGGAATGAAAAACTGTTTTTT.

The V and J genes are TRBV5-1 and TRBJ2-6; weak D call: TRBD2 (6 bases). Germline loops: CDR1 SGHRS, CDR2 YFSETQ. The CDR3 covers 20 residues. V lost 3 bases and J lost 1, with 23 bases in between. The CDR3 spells CASSSRKSLLLASGANVLTF. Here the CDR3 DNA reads TGCGCCAGCAGCTCGAGAAAGTCCCTACTACTAGCATCTGGGGCCAACGTCCTGACTTTC.

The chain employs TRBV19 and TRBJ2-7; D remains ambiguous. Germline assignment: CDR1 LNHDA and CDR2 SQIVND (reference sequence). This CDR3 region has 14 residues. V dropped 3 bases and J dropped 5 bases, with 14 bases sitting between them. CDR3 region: CASSINPGLDEQYF. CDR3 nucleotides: TGTGCCAGTAGTATTAACCCGGGTCTGGACGAGCAGTACTTC.

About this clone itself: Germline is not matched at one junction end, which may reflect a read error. The CDR3 bases are TGTACCAGCAGCGTAGGTGGGAACCGCCTCTACAATGAGCAGTTCTTC. Encoded protein: CTSSVGGNRLYNEQFF. The chain links TRBV9 to TRBJ2-1; D is ambiguous. Germline-derived CDR1 and CDR2 are SGDLS and YYNGEE. The CDR3 has 16 amino acids. Looking up the rest from reference TRBV9 and TRBJ2-1 gives the full variable domain: DSGVTQTPKHLITATGQRVTLRCSPRSGDLSVYWYQQSLDQGLQFLIQYYNGEERAKGNILERFSAQQFPDLHSELNLSSLELGDSALYFCTSSVGGNRLYNEQFFGPGTRLTVL.

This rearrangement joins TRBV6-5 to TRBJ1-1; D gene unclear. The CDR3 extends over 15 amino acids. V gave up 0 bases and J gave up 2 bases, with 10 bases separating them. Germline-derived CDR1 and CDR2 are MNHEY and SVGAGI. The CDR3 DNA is TGTGCCAGCAGTTACTCGACCGGGGTTAACACTGAAGCTTTCTTT. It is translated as CASSYSTGVNTEAFF.

CDR3 DNA sequence: TGCGCCAGATCCCCTCACAGGTCGAACGGGGAGCTGTTTTTT. Protein product: CARSPHRSNGELFF. This rearrangement joins TRBV23-1 to TRBJ2-2; a weak D match, TRBD1 (5 bases). TRBV23-1 is an ORF for which the function is uncertain. Trimming took off 9 bases at V and 7 bases at J, with 18 bases between the two ends. The CDR3 totals 14 residues.

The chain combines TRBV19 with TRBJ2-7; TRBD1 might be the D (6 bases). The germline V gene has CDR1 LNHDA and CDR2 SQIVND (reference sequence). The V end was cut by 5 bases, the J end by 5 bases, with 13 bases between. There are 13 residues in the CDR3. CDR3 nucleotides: TGTGCCAGTAGTCCACGGACAGTCAACGAGCAGTACTTC. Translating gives CASSPRTVNEQYF.

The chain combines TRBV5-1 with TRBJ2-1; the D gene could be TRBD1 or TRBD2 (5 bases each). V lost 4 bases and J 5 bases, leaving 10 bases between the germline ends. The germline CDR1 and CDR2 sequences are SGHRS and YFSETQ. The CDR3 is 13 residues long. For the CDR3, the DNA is TGCGCCAGCAGCCAGCGAGGGGACAATGAGCAGTTCTTC. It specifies CASSQRGDNEQFF.

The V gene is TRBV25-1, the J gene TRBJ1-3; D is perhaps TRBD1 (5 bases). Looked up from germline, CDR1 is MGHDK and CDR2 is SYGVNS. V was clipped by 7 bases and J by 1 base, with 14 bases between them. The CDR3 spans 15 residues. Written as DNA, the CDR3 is TGTGCCAGCACCATTACGGGGGGATCTGGAAACACCATATATTTT. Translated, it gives CASTITGGSGNTIYF.

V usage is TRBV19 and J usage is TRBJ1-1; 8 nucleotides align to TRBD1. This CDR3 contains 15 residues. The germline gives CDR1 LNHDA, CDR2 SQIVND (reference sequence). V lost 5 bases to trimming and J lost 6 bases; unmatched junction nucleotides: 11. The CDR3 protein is CASSSGQGRLAEAFF. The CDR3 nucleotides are TGTGCCAGTAGTTCAGGACAGGGTAGACTCGCTGAAGCTTTCTTT.